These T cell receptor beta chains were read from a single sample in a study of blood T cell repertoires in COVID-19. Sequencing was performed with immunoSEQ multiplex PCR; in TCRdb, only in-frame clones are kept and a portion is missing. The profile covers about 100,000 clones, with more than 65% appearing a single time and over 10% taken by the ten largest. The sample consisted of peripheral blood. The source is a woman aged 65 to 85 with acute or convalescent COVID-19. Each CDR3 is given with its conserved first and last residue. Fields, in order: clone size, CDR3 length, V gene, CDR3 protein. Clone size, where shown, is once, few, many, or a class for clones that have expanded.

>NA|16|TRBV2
CASSGRDRRNNQPQHF
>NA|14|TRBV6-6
CASSSGTSQETQYF
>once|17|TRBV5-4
CASSLGAGATGTDTQYF
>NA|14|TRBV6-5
CASSLLAGAGELFF
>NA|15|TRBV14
CASSQDWSPGNTIYF
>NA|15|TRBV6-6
CASSPGQGSNQPQHF
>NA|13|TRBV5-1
CASSDRSGYGYTF
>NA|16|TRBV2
CASTPWGGNSNQPQHF
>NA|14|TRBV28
CASSPGLGFDTIYF
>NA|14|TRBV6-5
CASRTVGAGNTIYF
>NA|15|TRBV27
CASTLRTGGRNEQFF
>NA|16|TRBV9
CASSVGLAGGRNEQFF
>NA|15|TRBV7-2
CASSPRGPSTDTQYF
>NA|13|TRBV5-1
CASSLDSYYEQYF
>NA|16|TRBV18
CASSPFYTGVNTEAFF
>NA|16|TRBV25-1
CASSEQGGSGANVLTF
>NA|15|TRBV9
CASSVEGGQNTEAFF
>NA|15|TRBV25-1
CASSDTSGGRETQYF
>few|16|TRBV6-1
CASSVAATMSPGELFF
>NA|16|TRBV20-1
CSASSLLGLASHEQFF
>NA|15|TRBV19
CASRKGAAGANVLTF
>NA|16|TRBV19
CASSMVLAGVNEKLFF
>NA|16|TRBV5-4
CASSVGLAGGAGELFF
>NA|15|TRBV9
CASSVEQGVHNEQFF
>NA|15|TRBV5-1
CASSTEKGVQETQYF
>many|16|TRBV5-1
CASSLQGADGNSPLHF
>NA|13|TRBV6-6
CASRTTGHYGYTF
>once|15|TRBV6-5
CASSRGQGRVETQYF
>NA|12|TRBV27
CASRGGGIIGFF
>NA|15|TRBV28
CASSPQTSGEETQYF
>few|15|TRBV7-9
CASSEAGGTAYGYTF
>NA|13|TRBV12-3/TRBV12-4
CASSDTGAGELFF
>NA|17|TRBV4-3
CASSQGRQGSSGNTIYF
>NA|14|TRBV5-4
CASSLTGGNEKLFF
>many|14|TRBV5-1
CASSPGRFQETQYF
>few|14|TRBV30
CAWSGLAGAETQYF
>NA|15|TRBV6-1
CASSRTGTGNTEAFF
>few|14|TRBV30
CAWSADRVNEKLFF
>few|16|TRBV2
CASSLQGQGYMETQYF
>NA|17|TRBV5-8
CASSFARGQGDTGELFF
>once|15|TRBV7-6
CASSLALGGSEELFF
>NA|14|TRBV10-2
CASRVAGKRESQYF
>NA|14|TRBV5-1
CASSLRGDYNEQFF
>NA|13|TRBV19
CASSDTDTDEQYF
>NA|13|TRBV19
CASSIGVGSPLHF
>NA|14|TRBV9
CASSVESGQETQYF
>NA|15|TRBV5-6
CASSPGTGRNTEAFF
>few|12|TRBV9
CASSVGTGEAFF
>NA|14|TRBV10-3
CAISESPDTDTQYF
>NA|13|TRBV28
CASRQTGNQPQHF
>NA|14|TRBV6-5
CASSPLAGGYGYTF